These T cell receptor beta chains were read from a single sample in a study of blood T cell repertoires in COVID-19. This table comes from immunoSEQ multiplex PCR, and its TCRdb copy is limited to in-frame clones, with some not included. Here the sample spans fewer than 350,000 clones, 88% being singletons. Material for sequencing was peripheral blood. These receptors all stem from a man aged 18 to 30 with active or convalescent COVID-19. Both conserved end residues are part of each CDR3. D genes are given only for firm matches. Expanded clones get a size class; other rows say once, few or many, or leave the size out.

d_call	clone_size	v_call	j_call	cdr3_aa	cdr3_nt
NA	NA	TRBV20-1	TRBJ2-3	CSAIDSDTQYF	TGCAGTGCTATAGACTCAGATACGCAGTATTTT
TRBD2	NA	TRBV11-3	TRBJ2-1	CASSPVGGGAEVEQFF	TGTGCCAGCAGCCCCGTTGGCGGGGGGGCCGAGGTTGAGCAGTTCTTC
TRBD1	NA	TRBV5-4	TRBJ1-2	CASSWDRGHGYGYTF	TGTGCCAGCAGCTGGGACAGGGGGCATGGCTATGGCTACACCTTC
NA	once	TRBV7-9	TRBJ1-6	CASTPGTWVNNSPLHF	TGTGCCAGCACCCCTGGGACATGGGTAAATAATTCACCCCTCCACTTT
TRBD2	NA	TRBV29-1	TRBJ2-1	CSVPEGLVEANEQFF	TGCAGCGTTCCTGAGGGACTAGTGGAAGCCAATGAGCAGTTCTTC
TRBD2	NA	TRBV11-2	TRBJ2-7	CASSFGTSSEQYF	TGTGCCAGCAGCTTCGGGACTAGTAGCGAGCAGTACTTC
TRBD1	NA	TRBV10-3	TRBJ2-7	CAISGGQGEGTPNYEQYF	TGTGCCATCAGTGGAGGACAGGGTGAAGGAACCCCTAACTACGAGCAGTACTTC
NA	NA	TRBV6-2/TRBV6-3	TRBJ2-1	CASSSFIDSDNEQFF	TGTGCCAGCAGTTCATTTATTGACAGCGACAATGAGCAGTTCTTC
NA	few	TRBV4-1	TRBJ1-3	CASSQDYSGNTIYF	TGCGCCAGCAGCCAAGACTACTCTGGAAACACCATATATTTT
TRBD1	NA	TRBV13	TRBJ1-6	CASSIRTGNSPLHF	TGTGCCAGCAGCATCCGGACAGGGAATTCACCCCTCCACTTT
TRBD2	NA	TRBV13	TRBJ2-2	CASSSGLAANTGELFF	TGTGCCAGCAGCTCCGGACTAGCGGCGAACACCGGGGAGCTGTTTTTT
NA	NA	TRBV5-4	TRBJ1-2	CASSLGSGHRYGYTF	TGTGCCAGCAGCTTGGGGTCAGGGCACCGCTATGGCTACACCTTC
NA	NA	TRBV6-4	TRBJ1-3	CASSDAVSGNTIYF	TGTGCCAGCAGTGACGCGGTCTCTGGAAACACCATATATTTT
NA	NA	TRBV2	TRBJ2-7	CASLQGRGDPRAQYF	TGTGCCAGCCTACAGGGACGGGGGGACCCTAGAGCGCAGTACTTC
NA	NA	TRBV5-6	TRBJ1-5	CASSWGGVGNSNQPQHF	TGTGCCAGCAGCTGGGGGGGAGTTGGGAACAGCAATCAGCCCCAGCATTTT
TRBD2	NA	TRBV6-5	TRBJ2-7	CASSYSLAGGYEQYF	TGTGCCAGCAGTTACTCCCTAGCGGGGGGCTACGAGCAGTACTTC
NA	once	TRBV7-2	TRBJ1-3	CASSLVEGENTIYF	TGTGCCAGCAGCTTAGTCGAGGGAGAAAACACCATATATTTT
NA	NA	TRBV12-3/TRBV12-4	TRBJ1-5	CASSWGVEQPQHF	TGTGCCAGCAGTTGGGGAGTGGAGCAGCCCCAGCATTTT
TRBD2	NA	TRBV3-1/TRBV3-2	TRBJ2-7	CASRRTSGGAKGEQYF	TGTGCCAGCAGGCGGACTAGCGGGGGGGCCAAAGGCGAGCAGTACTTC
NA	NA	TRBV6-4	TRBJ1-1	CASRKEEGLNTEAFF	TGTGCCAGCAGAAAAGAGGAGGGTTTGAACACTGAAGCTTTCTTT
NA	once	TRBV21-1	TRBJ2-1	CASSKEGLDNEQFF	TGTGCCAGCAGCAAAGAGGGACTAGACAATGAGCAGTTCTTC
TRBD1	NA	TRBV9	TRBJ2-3	CASSVELGGKGDTQYF	TGTGCCAGCAGCGTAGAGTTAGGGGGCAAGGGAGATACGCAGTATTTT
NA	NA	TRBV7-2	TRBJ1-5	CASSLDLVNQPQHF	TGTGCCAGCAGCTTAGATCTAGTCAATCAGCCCCAGCATTTT
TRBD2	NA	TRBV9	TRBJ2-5	CASSVEAGGQETQYF	TGTGCCAGCAGCGTAGAAGCGGGGGGCCAAGAGACCCAGTACTTC
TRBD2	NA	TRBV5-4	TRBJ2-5	CASSVPGGKETQYF	TGTGCCAGCAGCGTACCCGGGGGGAAAGAGACCCAGTACTTC
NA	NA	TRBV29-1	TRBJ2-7	CSGLAWQGHEQYF	TGCAGCGGCCTGGCCTGGCAGGGCCACGAGCAGTACTTC
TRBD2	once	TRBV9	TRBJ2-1	CASSSSGNYNEQFF	TGTGCCAGCAGTTCTAGCGGGAACTACAATGAGCAGTTCTTC
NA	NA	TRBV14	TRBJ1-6	CASSQDIGGLSYNSPLHF	TGTGCCAGCAGCCAAGATATCGGGGGGCTGTCCTATAATTCACCCCTCCACTTT
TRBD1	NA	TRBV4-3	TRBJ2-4	CASRVGQGDDKNIQYF	TGCGCCAGCAGAGTAGGACAGGGGGATGACAAAAACATTCAGTACTTC
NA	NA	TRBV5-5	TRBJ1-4	CASSLGLYGGFGTNEKLFF	TGTGCCAGCAGCTTGGGATTGTATGGCGGGTTCGGAACTAATGAAAAACTGTTTTTT
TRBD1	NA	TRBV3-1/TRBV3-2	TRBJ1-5	CASSRTGIHQPQHF	TGTGCCAGCAGCAGGACAGGGATTCATCAGCCCCAGCATTTT
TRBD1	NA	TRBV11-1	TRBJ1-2	CASSQGQGIYGYTF	TGTGCCAGCAGCCAGGGACAGGGAATATATGGCTACACCTTC
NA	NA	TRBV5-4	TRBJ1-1	CASSQTGRLTEAFF	TGTGCCAGCAGCCAGACGGGTCGGCTCACTGAAGCTTTCTTT
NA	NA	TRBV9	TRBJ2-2	CASSPPDTGELFF	TGTGCCAGCAGCCCCCCCGACACCGGGGAGCTGTTTTTT
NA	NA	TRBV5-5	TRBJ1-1	CASSWAGSNTEAFF	TGTGCCAGCAGCTGGGCGGGCAGTAACACTGAAGCTTTCTTT
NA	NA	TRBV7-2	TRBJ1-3	CASSLVQGSGNTIYF	TGTGCCAGCAGCTTAGTCCAGGGCTCGGGAAACACCATATATTTT
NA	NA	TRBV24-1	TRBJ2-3	CATGRGGTDTQYF	TGTGCCACTGGCCGAGGCGGGACAGATACGCAGTATTTT
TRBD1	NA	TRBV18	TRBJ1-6	CASSPRDRDSPLHF	TGTGCCAGCTCACCCCGGGACAGGGATTCACCCCTCCACTTT
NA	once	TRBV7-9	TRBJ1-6	CASSFDSLSSPLHF	TGTGCCAGCAGCTTCGACAGCCTTTCTTCACCCCTCCACTTT
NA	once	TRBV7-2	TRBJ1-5	CASGLYSNQPQHF	TGTGCCAGCGGACTATATAGCAATCAGCCCCAGCATTTT
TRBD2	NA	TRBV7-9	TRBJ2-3	CASSPNRGASGGAGDTQYF	TGTGCCAGCAGCCCCAATCGGGGTGCTAGCGGGGGGGCCGGAGATACGCAGTATTTT
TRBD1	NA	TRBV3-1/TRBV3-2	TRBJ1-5	CASSQGRQGGQPQHF	TGTGCCAGCAGCCAAGGGAGACAGGGAGGCCAGCCCCAGCATTTT
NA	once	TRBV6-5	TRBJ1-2	CASSLSGAYRYTF	TGTGCCAGCAGTTTATCAGGGGCTTATCGCTACACCTTC
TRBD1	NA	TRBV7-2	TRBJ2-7	CASSLVTGVYEQYF	TGTGCCAGCAGCTTAGTAACAGGGGTCTACGAGCAGTACTTC
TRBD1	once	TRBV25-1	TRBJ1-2	CASTGAGGGYTF	TGTGCCAGCACCGGCGCAGGGGGTGGCTACACCTTC
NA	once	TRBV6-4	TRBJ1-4	CASSFDGLNRSEKLFF	TGTGCCAGCAGTTTCGACGGACTTAATAGGTCGGAAAAACTGTTTTTT
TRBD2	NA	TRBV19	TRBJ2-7	CASSPTLADYEQYF	TGTGCCAGTAGTCCAACTCTAGCGGACTACGAGCAGTACTTC
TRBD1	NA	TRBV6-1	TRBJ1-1	CASSELAGGNTEAFF	TGTGCCAGCAGTGAATTGGCAGGGGGCAACACTGAAGCTTTCTTT
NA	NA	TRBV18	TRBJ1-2	CASSFSGQPYGYTF	TGTGCCAGCTCGTTCTCTGGACAGCCCTATGGCTACACCTTC
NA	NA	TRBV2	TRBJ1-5	CASRLGSNQPQHF	TGTGCCAGCAGACTGGGCAGCAATCAGCCCCAGCATTTT
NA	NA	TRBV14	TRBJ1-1	CASSSTPLTDMNTEAFF	TGTGCCAGCAGCTCAACACCATTGACAGACATGAACACTGAAGCTTTCTTT
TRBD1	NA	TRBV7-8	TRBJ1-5	CASSVNRGHSNQPQHF	TGTGCCAGCAGCGTAAACAGGGGGCATAGCAATCAGCCCCAGCATTTT
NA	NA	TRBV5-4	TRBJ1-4	CASSNRATNEKLFF	TGTGCCAGCAGCAACAGAGCAACTAATGAAAAACTGTTTTTT
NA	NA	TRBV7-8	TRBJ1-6	CASSLAHCNSPLHF	TGTGCCAGCAGCTTAGCACATTGTAATTCACCCCTCCACTTT
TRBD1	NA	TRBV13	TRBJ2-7	CASSPGTGRPSYEQYF	TGTGCCAGCAGCCCTGGGACAGGGAGGCCATCCTACGAGCAGTACTTC
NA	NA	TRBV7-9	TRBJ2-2	CASSLTRGSVGGELFF	TGTGCCAGCAGCCTGACGAGGGGGTCGGTTGGCGGGGAGCTGTTTTTT